This T cell receptor (beta chain) was recorded in a study of CD8 T cells in ankylosing spondylitis. Germline V gene sequence: CDR1 MNHEY, CDR2 SVGAGI. V lost 5 bases and J lost 6; bases outside the gene matches: 6. The CDR3 contains 14 residues. By quantitative 5'-RACE with molecular barcodes, the TCR beta libraries were made. Each CDR3 protein is one row after TCRdb ran MiXCR on the 5' RACE reads. The table has approximately 340,000 distinct CDR3 sequences, roughly 15% seen once. This clonotype was sampled from a male donor with ankylosing spondylitis or in good health (not recorded which). Sequencing was performed on blood, either unsorted or a sorted T cell fraction (not recorded which). This chain links TRBV6-5 with TRBJ2-7; 11 bases map to TRBD2. This CDR3 is CASSLLAGVREQYF. The CDR3 coding sequence is TGTGCCAGCAGTCTACTAGCGGGAGTACGCGAGCAGTACTTC.